This TCR beta chain was sequenced for a study of identical twins. Each CDR3 protein is one row after TCRdb ran MiXCR on the 5' RACE reads. Of some 500,000 distinct CDR3 sequences in the sample, more than 13% were seen once. V lost 5 bases to trimming and J lost 3 bases, with 10 bases between them. The germline CDR1 and CDR2 sequences are SGHTA and FQGNSA. The CDR3 contains 14 residues. These records were also assigned to another study, of yellow fever vaccine responses in identical twins.

This chain connects TRBV7-2 to TRBJ2-2; D ambiguous. The sequence was collected from a woman between 18 and 29 years old in good health. Sequencing was performed on CD4+ T cells sorted from blood. Here the CDR3 DNA reads TGTGCCAGCAGCCGCGACAAGTACACCGGGGAGCTGTTTTTT. It specifies CASSRDKYTGELFF.